Included here is one T cell receptor (beta chain) sequence, with context. The CDR3 has 15 amino acids. Germline V gene data show CDR1 as SQVTM and CDR2 as ANQGSEA. V dropped 0 bases and J dropped 2 bases, with 14 bases sitting between them. The data were obtained in a study of T cell changes during pregnancy in multiple sclerosis. Some clones are missing from TCRdb's copy, which holds only in-frame ones; the method was immunoSEQ multiplex PCR. The sample consists of about 41,000 clones, 90% of them appearing once. This TCR came from a female donor with multiple sclerosis, enrolled in a pregnancy study. This rearrangement joins TRBV29-1 to TRBJ2-7; D ambiguous. The sequenced sample was CD8+ T cells from peripheral blood mononuclear cells, obtained in the third trimester of pregnancy. CDR3 coding DNA: TGCAGCGTTGAAGATTTGAAAGGAGAGGCCTACGAGCAGTACTTC. It translates to CSVEDLKGEAYEQYF.